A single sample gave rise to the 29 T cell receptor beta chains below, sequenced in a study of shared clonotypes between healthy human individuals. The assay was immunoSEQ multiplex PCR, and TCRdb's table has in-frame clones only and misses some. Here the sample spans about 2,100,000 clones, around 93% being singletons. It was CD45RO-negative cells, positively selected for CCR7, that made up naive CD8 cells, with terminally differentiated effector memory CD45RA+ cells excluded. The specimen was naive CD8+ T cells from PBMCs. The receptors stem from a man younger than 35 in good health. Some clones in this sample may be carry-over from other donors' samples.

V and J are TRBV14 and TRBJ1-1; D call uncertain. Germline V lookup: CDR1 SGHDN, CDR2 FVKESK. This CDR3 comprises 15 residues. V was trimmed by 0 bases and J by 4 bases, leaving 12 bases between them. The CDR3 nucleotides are TGTGCCAGCAGCCAAGATTCGGGGAGGAGCACTGAAGCTTTCTTT. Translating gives CASSQDSGRSTEAFF.

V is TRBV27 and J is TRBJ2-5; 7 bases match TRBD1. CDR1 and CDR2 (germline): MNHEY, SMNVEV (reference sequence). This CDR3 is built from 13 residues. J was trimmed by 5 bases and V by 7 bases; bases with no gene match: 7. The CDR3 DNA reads TGTGCCAGCAACCCCACCAGGGGGGAGACCCAGTACTTC. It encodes CASNPTRGETQYF.

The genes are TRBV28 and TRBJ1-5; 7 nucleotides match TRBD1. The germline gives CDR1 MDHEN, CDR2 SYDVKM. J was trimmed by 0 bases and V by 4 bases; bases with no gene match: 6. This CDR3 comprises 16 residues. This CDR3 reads CASSSGTVHSNQPQHF. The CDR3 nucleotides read TGTGCCAGCAGTTCCGGGACAGTACATAGCAATCAGCCCCAGCATTTT.

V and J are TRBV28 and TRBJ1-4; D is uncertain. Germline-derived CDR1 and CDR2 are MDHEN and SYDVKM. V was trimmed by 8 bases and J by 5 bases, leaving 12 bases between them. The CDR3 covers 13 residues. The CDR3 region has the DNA TGTGCCAGCCTTCACTCGCAGAATGAAAAACTGTTTTTT. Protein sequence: CASLHSQNEKLFF.

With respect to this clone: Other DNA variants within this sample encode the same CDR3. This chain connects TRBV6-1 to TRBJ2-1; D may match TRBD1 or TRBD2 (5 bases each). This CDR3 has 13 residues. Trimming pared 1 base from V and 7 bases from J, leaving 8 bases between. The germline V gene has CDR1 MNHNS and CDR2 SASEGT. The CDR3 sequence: CASSEDWGNEQFF. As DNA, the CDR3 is TGTGCCAGCAGTGAAGATTGGGGGAATGAGCAGTTCTTC.

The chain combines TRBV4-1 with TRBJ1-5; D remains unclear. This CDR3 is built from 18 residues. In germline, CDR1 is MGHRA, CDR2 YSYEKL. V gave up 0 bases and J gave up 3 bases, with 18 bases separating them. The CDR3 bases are TGCGCCAGCAGCCAAGATCTAAGGGCGCTTGGGCCCAATCAGCCCCAGCATTTT. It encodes CASSQDLRALGPNQPQHF.

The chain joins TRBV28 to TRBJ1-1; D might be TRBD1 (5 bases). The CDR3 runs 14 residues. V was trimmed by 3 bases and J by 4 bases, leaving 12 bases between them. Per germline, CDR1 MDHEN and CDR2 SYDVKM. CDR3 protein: CASSLSYGGTEAFF. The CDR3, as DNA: TGTGCCAGCAGTTTGTCATACGGGGGCACTGAAGCTTTCTTT.

The CDR3 region is CASRGIGAQETQYF. CDR3 nucleotides: TGTGCCAGCCGTGGGATCGGGGCCCAAGAGACCCAGTACTTC. This chain uses TRBV11-2 with TRBJ2-5; perhaps D is TRBD1 or TRBD2 (5 bases each). Germline loops: CDR1 SGHAT, CDR2 FQNNGV. The germline V and J ends were trimmed by 8 bases and 1 base, with 14 bases remaining between them. This CDR3 has 14 residues.

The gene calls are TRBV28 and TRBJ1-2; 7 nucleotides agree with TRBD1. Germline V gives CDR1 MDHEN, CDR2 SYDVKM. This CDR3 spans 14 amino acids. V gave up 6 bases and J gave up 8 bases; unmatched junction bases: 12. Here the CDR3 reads CASSERWDSVGYTF. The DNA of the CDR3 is TGTGCCAGCAGCGAAAGGTGGGACAGTGTCGGCTACACCTTC.

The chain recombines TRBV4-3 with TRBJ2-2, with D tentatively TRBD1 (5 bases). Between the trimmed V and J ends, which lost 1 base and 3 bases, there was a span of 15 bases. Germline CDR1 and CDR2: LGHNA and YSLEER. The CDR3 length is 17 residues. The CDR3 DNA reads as TGCGCCAGCAGCCAAGTCTGGGGCTATATGGACACCGGGGAGCTGTTTTTT. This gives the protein CASSQVWGYMDTGELFF.

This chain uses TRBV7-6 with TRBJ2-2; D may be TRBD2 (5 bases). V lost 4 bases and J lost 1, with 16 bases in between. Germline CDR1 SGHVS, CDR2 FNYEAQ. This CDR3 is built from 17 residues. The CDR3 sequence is CASSSPLAGLNTGELFF. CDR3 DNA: TGTGCCAGCAGCTCCCCCTTGGCAGGACTGAACACCGGGGAGCTGTTTTTT.

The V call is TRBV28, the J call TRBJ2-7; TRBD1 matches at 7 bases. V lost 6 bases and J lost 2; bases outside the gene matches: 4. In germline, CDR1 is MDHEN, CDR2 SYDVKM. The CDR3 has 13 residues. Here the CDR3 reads CASRWDRPYEQYF. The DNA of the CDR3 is TGTGCCAGCAGATGGGACAGACCCTACGAGCAGTACTTC.

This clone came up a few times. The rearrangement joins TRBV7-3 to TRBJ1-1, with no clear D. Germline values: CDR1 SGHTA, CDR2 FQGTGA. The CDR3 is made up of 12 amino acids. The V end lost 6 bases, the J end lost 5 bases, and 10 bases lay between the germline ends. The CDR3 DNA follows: TGTGCCAGCAGGGGATGGTCAACTGAAGCTTTCTTT. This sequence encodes CASRGWSTEAFF.

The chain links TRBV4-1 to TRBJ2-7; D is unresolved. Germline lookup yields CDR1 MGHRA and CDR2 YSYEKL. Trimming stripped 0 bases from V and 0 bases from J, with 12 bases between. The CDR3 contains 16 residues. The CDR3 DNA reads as TGCGCCAGCAGCCAAGAATTCAGGTCCCGCTCCTACGAGCAGTACTTC. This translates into CASSQEFRSRSYEQYF.

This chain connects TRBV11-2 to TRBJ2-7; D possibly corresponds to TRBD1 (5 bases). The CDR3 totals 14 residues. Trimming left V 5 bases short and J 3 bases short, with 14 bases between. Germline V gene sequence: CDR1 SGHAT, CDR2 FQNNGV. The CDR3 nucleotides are TGTGCCAGCAGCCCCCGGACATACGTCTACGAGCAGTACTTC. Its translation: CASSPRTYVYEQYF.

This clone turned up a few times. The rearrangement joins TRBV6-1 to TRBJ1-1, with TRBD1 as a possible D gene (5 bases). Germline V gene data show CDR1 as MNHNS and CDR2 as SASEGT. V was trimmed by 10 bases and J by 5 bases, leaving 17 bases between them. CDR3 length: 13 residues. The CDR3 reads CATPRTPWTEAFF. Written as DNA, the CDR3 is TGTGCCACCCCCCGGACACCTTGGACTGAAGCTTTCTTT.

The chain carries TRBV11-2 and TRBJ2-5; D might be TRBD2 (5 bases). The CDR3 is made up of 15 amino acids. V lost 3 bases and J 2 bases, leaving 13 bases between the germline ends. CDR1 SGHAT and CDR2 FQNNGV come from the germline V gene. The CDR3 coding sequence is TGTGCCAGCAGCTTGGAACAGACTATACAAGAGACCCAGTACTTC. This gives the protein CASSLEQTIQETQYF.

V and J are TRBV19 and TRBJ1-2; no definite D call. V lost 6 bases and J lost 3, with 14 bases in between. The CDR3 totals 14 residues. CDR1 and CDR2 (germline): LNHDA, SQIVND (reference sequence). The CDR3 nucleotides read TGTGCCAGTAGGCCGAGTCTAGCCTACTATGGCTACACCTTC. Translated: CASRPSLAYYGYTF. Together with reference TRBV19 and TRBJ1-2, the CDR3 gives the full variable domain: DGGITQSPKYLFRKEGQNVTLSCEQNLNHDAMYWYRQDPGQGLRLIYYSQIVNDFQKGDIAEGYSVSREKKESFPLTVTSAQKNPTAFYLCASRPSLAYYGYTFGSGTRLTVV.

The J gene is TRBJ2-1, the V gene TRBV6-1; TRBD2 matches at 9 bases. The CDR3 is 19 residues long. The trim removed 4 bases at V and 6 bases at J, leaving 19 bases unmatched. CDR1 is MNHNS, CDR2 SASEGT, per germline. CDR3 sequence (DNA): TGTGCCAGCAGTGCTAGGACTAGCGTCGCTATAAAATTCGCCAATGAGCAGTTCTTC. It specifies CASSARTSVAIKFANEQFF.

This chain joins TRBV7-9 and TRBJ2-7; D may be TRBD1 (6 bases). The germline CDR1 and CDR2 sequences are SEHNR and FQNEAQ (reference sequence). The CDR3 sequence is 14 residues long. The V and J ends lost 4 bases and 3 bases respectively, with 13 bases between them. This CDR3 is CASSSRTDRYEQYF. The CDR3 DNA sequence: TGTGCCAGCAGCTCAAGGACAGACCGCTACGAGCAGTACTTC.

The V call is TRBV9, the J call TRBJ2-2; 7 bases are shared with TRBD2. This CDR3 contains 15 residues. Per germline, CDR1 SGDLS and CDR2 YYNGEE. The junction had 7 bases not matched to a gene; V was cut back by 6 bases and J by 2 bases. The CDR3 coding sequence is TGTGCCAGCACCAGAGCGGGGACCAACACCGGGGAGCTGTTTTTT. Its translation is CASTRAGTNTGELFF.

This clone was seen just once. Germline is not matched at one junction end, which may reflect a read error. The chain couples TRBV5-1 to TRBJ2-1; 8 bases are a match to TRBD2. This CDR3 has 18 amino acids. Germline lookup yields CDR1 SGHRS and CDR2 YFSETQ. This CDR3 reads CASSLSAGVSSGYIEQFF. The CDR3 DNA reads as TGCGCCAGCAGCTTGAGCGCAGGGGTATCTAGCGGGTACATTGAGCAGTTCTTC.

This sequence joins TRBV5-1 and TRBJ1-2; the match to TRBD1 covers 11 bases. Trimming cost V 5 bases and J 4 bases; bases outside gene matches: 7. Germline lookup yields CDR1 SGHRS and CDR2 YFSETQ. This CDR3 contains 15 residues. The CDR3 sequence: CASSWGQGVVYGYTF. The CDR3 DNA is TGCGCCAGCAGTTGGGGACAGGGGGTGGTCTATGGCTACACCTTC.

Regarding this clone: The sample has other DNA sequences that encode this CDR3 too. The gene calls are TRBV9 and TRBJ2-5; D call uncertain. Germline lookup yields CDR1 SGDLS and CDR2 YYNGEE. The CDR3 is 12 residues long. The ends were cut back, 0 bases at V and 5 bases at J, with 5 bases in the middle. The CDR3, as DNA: TGTGCCAGCAGCGTAGAAGGGGAGACCCAGTACTTC. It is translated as CASSVEGETQYF.

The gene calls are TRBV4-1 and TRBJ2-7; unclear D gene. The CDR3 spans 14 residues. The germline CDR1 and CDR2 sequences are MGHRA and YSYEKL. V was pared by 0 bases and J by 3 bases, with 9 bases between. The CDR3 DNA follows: TGCGCCAGCAGCCAAGATTCGTCCTTCTACGAGCAGTACTTC. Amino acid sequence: CASSQDSSFYEQYF.

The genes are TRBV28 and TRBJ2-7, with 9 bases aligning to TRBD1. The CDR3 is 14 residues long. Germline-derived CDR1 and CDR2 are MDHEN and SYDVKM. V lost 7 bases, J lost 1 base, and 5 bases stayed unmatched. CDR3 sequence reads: CASTGTGMSYEQYF. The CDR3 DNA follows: TGTGCCAGCACCGGGACAGGGATGTCCTACGAGCAGTACTTC.

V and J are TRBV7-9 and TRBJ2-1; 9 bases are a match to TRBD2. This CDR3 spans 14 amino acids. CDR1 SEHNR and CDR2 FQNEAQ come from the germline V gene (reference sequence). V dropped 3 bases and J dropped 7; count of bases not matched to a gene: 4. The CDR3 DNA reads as TGTGCCAGCAGCTTGGCGGGAGGGCGTAATGAGCAGTTCTTC. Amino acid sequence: CASSLAGGRNEQFF.

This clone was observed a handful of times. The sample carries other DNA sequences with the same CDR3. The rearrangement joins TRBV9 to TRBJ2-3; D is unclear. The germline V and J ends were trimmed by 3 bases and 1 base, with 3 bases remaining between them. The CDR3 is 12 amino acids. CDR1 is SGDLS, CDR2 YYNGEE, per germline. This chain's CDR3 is CASSGGTDTQYF. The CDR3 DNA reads TGTGCCAGCAGCGGTGGCACAGATACGCAGTATTTT.

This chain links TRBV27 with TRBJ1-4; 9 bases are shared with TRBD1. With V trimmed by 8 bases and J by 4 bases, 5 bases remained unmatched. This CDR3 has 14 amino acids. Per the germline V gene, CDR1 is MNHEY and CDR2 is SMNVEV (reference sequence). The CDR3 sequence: CASRNRGHNEKLFF. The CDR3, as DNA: TGTGCCAGCCGAAACAGGGGGCATAATGAAAAACTGTTTTTT.